The 18 T cell receptor beta chains in this list originate from one sample, sequenced in a study of shared clonotypes between healthy human individuals. Assay used: immunoSEQ multiplex PCR; TCRdb lists only in-frame clones, some missing. The sample has 2 million to 3 million clones, 80% to 95% seen once. Sequencing input: naive CD4+ T cells from PBMCs. Regarding subset: CD45RA+ positively selected. These receptors were collected from a man between 18 and 35 years old in good health. Some clones in this sample may be carry-over from other donors' samples.

The chain recombines TRBV27 with TRBJ2-7; weak D call: TRBD2 (6 bases). Per the germline V gene, CDR1 is MNHEY and CDR2 is SMNVEV (reference sequence). CDR3 length: 15 residues. Trimming shortened V by 5 bases and J by 4 bases, and 18 bases separated the two germline ends. Written as DNA, the CDR3 is TGTGCCAGCAGTCCTCTAGGTGCGGGGTCTTACGAGCAGTACTTC. This translates into CASSPLGAGSYEQYF.

The chain recombines TRBV15 with TRBJ2-7; 8 bases match TRBD2. Trimming took 1 base from V and 3 from J; bases not matched to a gene: 5. Germline CDR1 and CDR2: LNHNV and YYDKDF (reference sequence). The CDR3 consists of 15 residues. CDR3 sequence reads: CATSRVAGGIYEQYF. DNA of the CDR3: TGTGCCACCAGCAGAGTCGCGGGAGGCATCTACGAGCAGTACTTC.

As concerns this clone: Other DNA sequences in the sample encode the same CDR3. The chain links TRBV28 to TRBJ1-5; D gene ambiguous. Germline-derived CDR1 and CDR2 are MDHEN and SYDVKM. Trimming took off 4 bases at V and 0 bases at J, with 1 base between the two ends. The CDR3 length is 12 residues. The DNA of the CDR3 is TGTGCCAGCAGTTATAGCAATCAGCCCCAGCATTTT. This gives the protein CASSYSNQPQHF.

Only a few counts were recorded for this clone. This chain uses TRBV30 with TRBJ1-1, with 8 bases matching TRBD1. Germline trimming cut 3 bases from V and 4 bases from J; bases unmatched to any gene: 1. Germline V gene data show CDR1 as GTSNPN and CDR2 as SVGIG (reference sequence). This CDR3 has 12 amino acids. CDR3 nucleotide sequence: TGTGCCTGGAGCAGGGGGCCCACTGAAGCTTTCTTT. Encoded protein: CAWSRGPTEAFF.

The chain employs TRBV7-9 and TRBJ2-7; 14 positions match TRBD2. The V segment lost 5 bases and the J segment 2 bases; nucleotides outside the gene matches: 11. Per the germline V gene, CDR1 is SEHNR and CDR2 is FQNEAQ (reference sequence). The CDR3 loop spans 18 amino acids. The CDR3 sequence: CASSHMPGLAGATYEQYF. As DNA, the CDR3 is TGTGCCAGCAGCCATATGCCGGGACTAGCGGGAGCAACCTACGAGCAGTACTTC.

V usage is TRBV7-9 and J usage is TRBJ2-5; no definite D call. The germline CDR1 and CDR2 sequences are SEHNR and FQNEAQ (reference sequence). The CDR3 spans 15 residues. V lost 2 bases to trimming and J lost 2 bases, with 12 bases between them. The CDR3 reads CASSLRAPKQETQYF. The CDR3 coding sequence is TGTGCCAGCAGCTTAAGGGCCCCGAAGCAAGAGACCCAGTACTTC.

The CDR3 is CASSLNRAWDTIYF. CDR3 bases: TGTGCCAGCAGTCTAAACAGGGCTTGGGACACCATATATTTT. This chain connects TRBV6-5 to TRBJ1-3; D is possibly TRBD1 (6 bases). This CDR3 has 14 residues. Trimming took 5 bases from V and 8 from J, leaving 16 bases between them. The germline CDR1 and CDR2 sequences are MNHEY and SVGAGI.

The chain carries TRBV25-1 and TRBJ2-5; no firm D call. Germline loops: CDR1 MGHDK, CDR2 SYGVNS. The CDR3 covers 14 residues. V dropped 4 bases and J dropped 4 bases, with 13 bases sitting between them. The CDR3 sequence: CASSVAGSVETQYF. The CDR3 nucleotides are TGTGCCAGCAGTGTTGCCGGGTCGGTAGAGACCCAGTACTTC.

The rearrangement joins TRBV5-1 to TRBJ2-3, with no clear D. Germline CDR1 SGHRS, CDR2 YFSETQ. The CDR3 is 14 residues long. The V and J ends lost 0 bases and 5 bases respectively, with 10 bases between them. CDR3 DNA sequence: TGCGCCAGCAGCTTGGCGGCGTGGAAAGATACGCAGTATTTT. It is translated as CASSLAAWKDTQYF.

This clone was observed a few times. The V gene is TRBV30, the J gene TRBJ1-1, with a possible D match to TRBD1 (6 bases). Trimming removed 2 bases at V and 11 bases at J, with 15 bases between. CDR1 and CDR2 from the germline V gene are GTSNPN and SVGIG (reference sequence). This CDR3 contains 12 residues. The CDR3: CAWSSGGLRAFF. CDR3 sequence (DNA): TGTGCCTGGAGTAGCGGGGGGCTAAGGGCTTTCTTT.

The J gene is TRBJ1-2, the V gene TRBV14; D gene unclear. Germline V lookup: CDR1 SGHDN, CDR2 FVKESK. This CDR3 spans 12 amino acids. V was shortened by 0 bases and J by 6 bases, with 5 bases between the two germline ends. For the CDR3, the DNA is TGTGCCAGCAGCCAAGATAAGGATGGCTACACCTTC. Translation gives CASSQDKDGYTF.

The chain has TRBV7-9 and TRBJ2-7; D is possibly TRBD2 (5 bases). V was cut by 4 bases and J by 0 bases, with 16 bases left in between. The CDR3 covers 16 residues. Per the germline V gene, CDR1 is SEHNR and CDR2 is FQNEAQ (reference sequence). CDR3 bases: TGTGCCAGCAGCTCGGACTTAGCGAGGCACTCCTACGAGCAGTACTTC. Protein sequence: CASSSDLARHSYEQYF.

This chain connects TRBV11-2 to TRBJ2-7; 9 bases are shared with TRBD1. CDR1 is SGHAT, CDR2 FQNNGV, per germline. Trimming at V came to 5 bases and at J to 0 bases, leaving 11 bases not matched to a gene. This CDR3 contains 17 residues. In DNA form, the CDR3 reads TGTGCCAGCAGCCCCCCTCCCCGGGACAGGGCCTCCTACGAGCAGTACTTC. Translating gives CASSPPPRDRASYEQYF.

V and J are TRBV10-2 and TRBJ2-7; TRBD2 might be the D (5 bases). Germline V gene sequence: CDR1 WSHSY, CDR2 SAAADI. Deletions cut 4 bases from V and 3 bases from J, with 13 bases between. This CDR3 region has 14 residues. As DNA, the CDR3 is TGCGCCAGCAGTGCGGGATACTATAACTACGAGCAGTACTTC. Its protein is CASSAGYYNYEQYF.

The chain has TRBV6-1 and TRBJ2-3; D might be TRBD1 (6 bases). The ends were cut back, 7 bases at V and 1 base at J, with 9 bases in the middle. CDR3 length equals 13 residues. CDR1 MNHNS and CDR2 SASEGT come from the germline V gene. The chain's CDR3 is CASKDSRTDTQYF. In DNA form, the CDR3 reads TGTGCCAGCAAGGACAGCCGCACAGATACGCAGTATTTT.

The chain carries TRBV7-9 and TRBJ1-4; TRBD1 is a possible D gene (5 bases). The length of the CDR3 is 15 residues. Germline CDR1 is SEHNR and CDR2 is FQNEAQ (reference sequence). V was cut by 1 base and J by 7 bases, with 13 bases left in between. As DNA, the CDR3 is TGTGCCAGCAGCTTAGAAGAAGGGGCGGTTGAAAAACTGTTTTTT. Protein: CASSLEEGAVEKLFF.

This rearrangement joins TRBV15 to TRBJ2-2; tentative D call: TRBD1 (5 bases). The germline CDR1 and CDR2 sequences are LNHNV and YYDKDF (reference sequence). CDR3 length equals 17 residues. V was clipped by 0 bases and J by 4 bases, with 15 bases between them. The CDR3 spells CATSRDPGRTLTGELFF. Written as DNA, the CDR3 is TGTGCCACCAGCAGAGATCCGGGTCGGACACTCACCGGGGAGCTGTTTTTT.

The J gene is TRBJ2-5, the V gene TRBV5-1; possible D gene TRBD1, 6 bases. CDR3 length equals 15 residues. The germline V gene encodes CDR1 SGHRS and CDR2 YFSETQ. Trimming left V 1 base short and J 1 base short, with 11 bases between. The CDR3 DNA follows: TGCGCCAGCAGCTTGCAAACAGGGCTCCAAGAGACCCAGTACTTC. Translating gives CASSLQTGLQETQYF.